One T cell receptor (beta chain) is described in this entry. What this receptor recognizes is not known. One base away there is no much larger clone; base qualities are not given. The library was built by means of 5' RACE. The second PCR ran for roughly 7 to 12 cycles and used a J-beta primer mix along with a sample-barcoded 5' primer. A unique molecular identifier was introduced onto each TCR beta cDNA molecule by a template-switch 5' adaptor carrying 12 random nucleotides. At least 3 million CDR3-containing paired-end reads were obtained from each sample. All of the RNA was converted into first-strand cDNA using the Mint cDNA synthesis kit, with a TRBC-specific oligonucleotide serving as the primer. Following uracil-DNA glycosylase treatment, a first 18-cycle PCR with universal primers M1SS and BC2_uni_R was performed on all cDNA. Regarding the original processing steps: Normalization of each sample was performed by random selection of 1 million high-quality reads, each carrying a distinct molecular identifier. Reads with shared molecular identifiers were discarded instead of being binned into consensus sequences. MiTCR, set to a Q25 quality threshold and the strictest error-elimination algorithm, was used for CDR3 identification, clonotype clustering and error correction. A nonparametric unseen species model with Euler transformation was used to estimate lower-bound total TCR beta diversity. The raw public data were reprocessed by TCRdb itself: fastp quality trimming at Q25, MiXCR clonotype calling, in-frame beta chains only. Merged by CDR3 protein, the rows form single entries marked with the most common genes and DNA. These V and J calls are TCRdb output, not the study's own analysis. Here the sample has around 1,800,000 distinct CDR3 sequences; about two fifths occur a single time. Of the sample, roughly 23% falls within the top ten clones.

Deletion took 0 bases off V and 4 bases off J, with a span of 14 bases between the germline ends. The germline V gene specifies SGDLS as CDR1 and YYNGEE as CDR2. From the cysteine through the phenylalanine, the CDR3 covers 16 amino acids. Only CDR3 DNA is held: 48 bases, read in frame from base 1. The entry originates in a study of blood T cells in healthy people across ages (dated by TCRdb to the mid-2010s). As for the study more broadly: In model experiments, roughly one uniquely barcoded TCR beta cDNA molecule per two T cells was captured by template switching. The study measured age-related changes in TCR beta repertoire diversity using deep sequencing normalized with unique cDNA molecular identifiers. Four age groups were formed from the donors: young (average around 15 years), middle-aged (approximately 40), aged (roughly 59) and long-lived (about 75). To avoid experimental bias, donors of different ages were distributed randomly across sequencing lanes. For two donors (one aged 18 to 30 and one aged 80 or older), the study analyzed two additional independent replicas of 1 million unique cDNA reads from the same blood draw. Overall study results and their limits: Since profiling was done on bulk unsorted PBMCs, naive and antigen-experienced compartments could not be conclusively compared. The percentage of naive T cells measured by flow cytometry correlated strongly with observed TCR beta diversity. As age increased, observed TCR beta diversity per million T cells dropped in a roughly linear way, and a significant reduction was already evident by age 40. Because donor CMV infection status was unknown, age-related changes in expanded clonotypes were potentially confounded. Compared with the aged group, the long-lived group had more naive CD4+ T cells, fewer expanded clones and increased TCR diversity, suggesting age selection. Estimates of total diversity from one million sequenced T cells were regarded as lower bounds and underestimates.

The donors were roughly 40 Caucasian individuals from Russia, aged roughly 6 to 90 years, who were systemically healthy. Ten milliliters of peripheral blood were drawn from each donor into EDTA-treated Vacutainer tubes. Ficoll-Paque density-gradient centrifugation was used to isolate PBMCs, with at least 6 million per sample. Trizol reagent was used to extract total RNA from the PBMCs, yielding at least 5.5 micrograms per sample. For every donor, an aliquot of PBMCs went through flow cytometry to measure the percentages of naive CD45RAhigh/CD27high T cells. This TCR came from a human donor in good health. This chain is built from TRBV9 and TRBJ1-5; TRBD1 is a weak D gene call, 5 bases matching. The sample consisted of blood. The nucleotide sequence is TGTGCCAGCAGCGTAGTACGGGACCTAAAAAATCAGCCCCAGCATTTT. Translated, this is CASSVVRDLKNQPQHF.